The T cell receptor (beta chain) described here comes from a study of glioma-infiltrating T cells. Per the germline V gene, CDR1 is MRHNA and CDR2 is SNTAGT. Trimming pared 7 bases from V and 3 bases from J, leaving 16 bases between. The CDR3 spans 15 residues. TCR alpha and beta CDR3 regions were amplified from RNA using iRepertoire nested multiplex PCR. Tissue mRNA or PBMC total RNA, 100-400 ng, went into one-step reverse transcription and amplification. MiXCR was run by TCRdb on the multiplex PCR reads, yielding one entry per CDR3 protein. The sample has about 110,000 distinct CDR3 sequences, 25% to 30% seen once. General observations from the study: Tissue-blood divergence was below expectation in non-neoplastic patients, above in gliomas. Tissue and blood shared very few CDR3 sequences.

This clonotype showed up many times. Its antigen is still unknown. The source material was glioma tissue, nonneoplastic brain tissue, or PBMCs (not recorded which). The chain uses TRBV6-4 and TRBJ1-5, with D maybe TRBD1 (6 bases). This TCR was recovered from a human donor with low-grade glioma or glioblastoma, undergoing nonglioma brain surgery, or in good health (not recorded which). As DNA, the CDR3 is TGTGCCAGCACCCTTCGAAGACAGGACAATCAGCCCCAGCATTTT. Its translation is CASTLRRQDNQPQHF.